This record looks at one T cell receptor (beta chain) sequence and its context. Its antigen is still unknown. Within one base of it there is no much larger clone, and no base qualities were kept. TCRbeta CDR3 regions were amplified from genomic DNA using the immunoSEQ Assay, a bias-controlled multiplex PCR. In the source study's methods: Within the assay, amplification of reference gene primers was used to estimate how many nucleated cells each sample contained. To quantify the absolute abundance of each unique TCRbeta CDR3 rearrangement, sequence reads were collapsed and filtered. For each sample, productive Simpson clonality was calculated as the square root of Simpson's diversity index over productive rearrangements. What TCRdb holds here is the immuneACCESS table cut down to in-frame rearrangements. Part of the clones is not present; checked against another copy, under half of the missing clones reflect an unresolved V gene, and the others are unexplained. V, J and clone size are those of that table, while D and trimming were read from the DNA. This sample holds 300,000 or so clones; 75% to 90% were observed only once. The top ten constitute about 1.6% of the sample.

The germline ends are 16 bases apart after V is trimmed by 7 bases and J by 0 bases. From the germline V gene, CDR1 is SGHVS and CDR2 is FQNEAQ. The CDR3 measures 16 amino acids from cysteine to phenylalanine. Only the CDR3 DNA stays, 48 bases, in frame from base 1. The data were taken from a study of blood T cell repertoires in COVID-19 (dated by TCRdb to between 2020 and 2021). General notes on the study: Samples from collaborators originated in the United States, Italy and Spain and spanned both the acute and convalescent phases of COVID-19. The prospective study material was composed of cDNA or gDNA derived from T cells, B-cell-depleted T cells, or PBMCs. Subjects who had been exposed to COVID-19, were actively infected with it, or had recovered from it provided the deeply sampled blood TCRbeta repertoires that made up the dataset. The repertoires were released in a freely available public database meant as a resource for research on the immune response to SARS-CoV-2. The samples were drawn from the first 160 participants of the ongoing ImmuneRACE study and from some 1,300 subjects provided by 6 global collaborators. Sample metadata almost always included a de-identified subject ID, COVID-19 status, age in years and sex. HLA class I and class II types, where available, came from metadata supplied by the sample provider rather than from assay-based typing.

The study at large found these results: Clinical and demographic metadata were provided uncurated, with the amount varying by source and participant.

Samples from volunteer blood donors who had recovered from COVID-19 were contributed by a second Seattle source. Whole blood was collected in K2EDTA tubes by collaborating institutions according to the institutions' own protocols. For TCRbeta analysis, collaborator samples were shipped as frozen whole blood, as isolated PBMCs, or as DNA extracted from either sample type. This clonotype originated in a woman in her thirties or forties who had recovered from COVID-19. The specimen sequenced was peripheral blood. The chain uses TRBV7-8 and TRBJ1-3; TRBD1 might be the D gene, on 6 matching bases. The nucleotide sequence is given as TGTGCCAGCACCCCCGGACAGATTCCCTCTGGAAACACCATATATTTT. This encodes CASTPGQIPSGNTIYF.